This note documents a single T cell receptor (beta chain) sequence. Between the trimmed V and J ends, which lost 6 bases and 5 bases, there was a span of 10 bases. The CDR3 sequence is 13 residues long. TCRdb keeps only in-frame clones here, not all; method: immunoSEQ multiplex PCR. Among about 33,000 clones listed, roughly 85% were seen once. These data belong to a study of blood T cell repertoires in COVID-19. Looking at the study overall: T cells, B-cell-depleted T cells, or PBMCs supplied cDNA or gDNA.

The source is a human donor in a cohort sampled during active COVID-19. Sequenced: peripheral blood. The rearrangement links TRBV12-3 or TRBV12-4 to TRBJ1-4, with D tentatively TRBD1 (6 bases). The CDR3 sequence: CASRDRENEKLFF. In DNA, the CDR3 is TGTGCCAGCAGGGACAGAGAAAATGAAAAACTGTTTTTT.